This T cell receptor beta chain was captured by sequencing in a study of response to subunit inactivated influenza vaccine. A single record per CDR3 protein comes from TCRdb applying MiXCR to the RT-PCR reads. The sample shows about 830,000 distinct CDR3 sequences, under 20% of them seen only once. Notes on this clonotype: Its antigen is not identified.

Whole-study results and caveats: Every seasonal influenza vaccination brings in few new T cells, the authors suggested.

The CDR3 length is 15 residues. V was cut by 0 bases and J by 4 bases, with 10 bases left in between. The germline CDR1 and CDR2 sequences are SGDLS and YYNGEE. The source was PBMCs from blood, collected around 5 days after vaccination. The sequence came from a man aged 45-60 years who received an inactivated influenza vaccine. The J gene is TRBJ1-4, the V gene TRBV9; D is unclear. Here the CDR3 reads CASSVGVPDNEKLFF. CDR3 coding DNA: TGTGCCAGCAGCGTAGGTGTACCCGATAATGAAAAACTGTTTTTT. The whole variable domain, remainder taken from reference TRBV9 and TRBJ1-4, is DSGVTQTPKHLITATGQRVTLRCSPRSGDLSVYWYQQSLDQGLQFLIQYYNGEERAKGNILERFSAQQFPDLHSELNLSSLELGDSALYFCASSVGVPDNEKLFFGSGTQLSVL.